The 20 T cell receptor beta chains below were found in one sample sequenced in a study of T cells in Graves' hyperthyroidism and ophthalmopathy (dated by TCRdb to about 2019). The library was built by means of multiplex PCR. TCRdb lists the instrument as Illumina HiSeq 2000. Amplification of TCR beta CDR3 regions was carried out from RNA transcripts. The TCR CDR3 was subjected to a first round of RT-PCR using the HTBI primer set and the Qiagen OneStep RT-PCR kit. TCRdb reanalyzed the raw reads on its own, using fastp at Q25 for trimming and MiXCR for clone calling, and kept in-frame beta chains. Rows are combined by CDR3 protein, so each entry shows the most common genes and DNA. Within this sample are roughly 650,000 distinct CDR3 sequences, with approximately 15% of them counted one time only. The top ten clones comprise roughly 3% of the sample. Sequenced sample: blood. Receptor source: a middle-aged woman with Graves' ophthalmopathy.

This clonotype was seen a handful of times. The chain recombines TRBV18 with TRBJ2-7; D ambiguous. The germline V gene has CDR1 KGHSH and CDR2 LQKENI. The CDR3 has 14 residues. V lost 3 bases, J lost 2 bases, and 11 bases lay in between. Written as DNA, the CDR3 is TGTGCCAGCTCACCCCCGACTCCGCCCTACGAGCAGTACTTC. This sequence encodes CASSPPTPPYEQYF.

The chain has TRBV6-1 and TRBJ2-1; 10 nucleotides agree with TRBD2. There are 20 residues in the CDR3. Losses at the gene ends were 2 bases for V and 0 bases for J; bases not matched to a gene: 13. CDR1 is MNHNS and CDR2 is SASEGT in the germline V gene. DNA of the CDR3: TGTGCCAGCAGTGAACGCGGGACGCTAGCGGGGGTTCGCTCCTACAATGAGCAGTTCTTC. Residues: CASSERGTLAGVRSYNEQFF.

V and J are TRBV10-2 and TRBJ2-1; 10 positions match TRBD2. The CDR3 sequence is 15 residues long. Germline V gene sequence: CDR1 WSHSY, CDR2 SAAADI. Trimming cost V 4 bases and J 4 bases; bases outside gene matches: 4. For the CDR3, the DNA is TGCGCCAGCAGTGGGACTAGCGGACATTACAATGAGCAGTTCTTC. It encodes CASSGTSGHYNEQFF.

The rearrangement links TRBV27 to TRBJ2-3; a weak D match, TRBD2 (6 bases). The V gene lost 5 bases and the J gene lost 0 bases, with 12 bases spanning the gap. CDR1 is MNHEY, CDR2 SMNVEV, per germline (reference sequence). The CDR3 runs to 15 residues. CDR3 protein: CASSDKGTSTDTQYF. CDR3 in DNA: TGTGCCAGCAGTGATAAAGGGACTAGCACAGATACGCAGTATTTT.

This sequence joins TRBV18 and TRBJ2-1; D uncertain. Trimming removed 1 base from V and 1 base from J, with 11 bases in between. This CDR3 has 16 amino acids. CDR1 KGHSH and CDR2 LQKENI come from the germline V gene. In nucleotides, the CDR3 is TGTGCCAGCTCACCACGGATTTCGGCTTCCTACAATGAGCAGTTCTTC. As protein: CASSPRISASYNEQFF.

This clonotype was found a few times. The genes are TRBV19 and TRBJ1-1, with TRBD1 matching over 8 bases. The CDR3 loop spans 13 amino acids. In germline, CDR1 is LNHDA, CDR2 SQIVND (reference sequence). V was pared by 7 bases and J by 6 bases, with 7 bases of the junction left unmatched. The CDR3 sequence: CASNDRGWAEAFF. For the CDR3, the DNA is TGTGCCAGTAACGACAGGGGATGGGCTGAAGCTTTCTTT.

This clonotype was recorded at least ten times. The rearrangement links TRBV29-1 to TRBJ1-1, with D perhaps matching TRBD1 (5 bases). Looked up from germline, CDR1 is SQVTM and CDR2 is ANQGSEA. V lost 7 bases and J lost 5, with 20 bases in between. The CDR3 loop spans 14 amino acids. CDR3 coding DNA: TGCAGCGCCCAAGCCAGGGTCTTGGGAACTGAAGCTTTCTTT. Translated, it gives CSAQARVLGTEAFF.

There are many counts of this clonotype. The gene calls are TRBV11-2 and TRBJ2-5; 10 bases match TRBD2. With 7 bases clipped from V and 5 bases from J, the junction kept 10 bases outside the gene matches. The CDR3 has 15 amino acids. The germline V gene has CDR1 SGHAT and CDR2 FQNNGV. The CDR3 is CASILTSGFGETQYF. The CDR3 nucleotides are TGTGCCAGCATCCTGACTAGCGGGTTCGGGGAGACCCAGTACTTC.

This clonotype has a count of ten or more. The chain carries TRBV5-8 and TRBJ2-3; D perhaps matches TRBD2 (6 bases). Germline assignment: CDR1 SGHTS and CDR2 YDEGEE. V lost 9 bases and J lost 2, with 13 bases in between. The CDR3 contains 13 residues. The CDR3 bases are TGTGCCATGAGCGGGCCATCCACAGATACGCAGTATTTT. It specifies CAMSGPSTDTQYF.

In its sample, this clonotype was seen many times. In DNA form, the CDR3 reads TGCAGTGCTGGGACAGGTCATTTGGATACGCAGTATTTT. Translated, it gives CSAGTGHLDTQYF. The chain is built from TRBV20-1 and TRBJ2-3; 8 bases match TRBD1. The CDR3 loop spans 13 amino acids. V trimming: 5 bases; J trimming: 6 bases; junction bases outside the gene matches: 7. Germline V gene sequence: CDR1 DFQATT, CDR2 SNEGSKA (reference sequence).

There are many counts of this clonotype. The rearrangement joins TRBV7-8 to TRBJ1-1; 7 bases align to TRBD1. The length of the CDR3 is 17 residues. From germline, CDR1 is SGHVS and CDR2 FQNEAQ. Germline trimming cut 5 bases from V and 2 bases from J; bases unmatched to any gene: 14. The CDR3 loop reads CASSQTRTGTDNTEAFF. The CDR3 DNA reads TGTGCCAGCAGCCAAACCAGAACCGGGACAGACAACACTGAAGCTTTCTTT.

J is TRBJ2-6 and V is TRBV6-2 or TRBV6-3; D is uncertain. V was shortened by 3 bases and J by 0 bases, with 6 bases between the two germline ends. Germline V gives CDR1 MNHEY, CDR2 SVGEGT. The CDR3 has 15 residues. Here the CDR3 DNA reads TGTGCCAGCAGTTATCTGAACTCTGGGGCCAACGTCCTGACTTTC. Encoded protein: CASSYLNSGANVLTF.

The sample holds a few counts of this clonotype. This chain links TRBV20-1 with TRBJ2-7; D uncertain. CDR1 and CDR2 from the germline V gene are DFQATT and SNEGSKA (reference sequence). Deletions cut 5 bases from V and 1 base from J, with 12 bases between. CDR3 length equals 13 residues. CDR3 coding DNA: TGCAGTGCTTCCTCTATGGGATCCTACGAGCAGTACTTC. Protein product: CSASSMGSYEQYF.

This clonotype was seen repeatedly, ten times or more. This chain joins TRBV7-9 and TRBJ2-3, with D perhaps matching TRBD2 (5 bases). There are 14 residues in the CDR3. Germline CDR1 SEHNR, CDR2 FQNEAQ (reference sequence). V lost 6 bases and J lost 3, with 13 bases in between. The CDR3 region is CASSSRGRTDTQYF. CDR3 coding DNA: TGTGCCAGCAGTTCAAGAGGGCGGACAGATACGCAGTATTTT.

In this sample, this clonotype turned up many times. The gene calls are TRBV2 and TRBJ1-5; D is ambiguous. The CDR3 has 13 amino acids. Trimming pared 6 bases from V and 5 bases from J, leaving 11 bases between. Germline-derived CDR1 and CDR2 are SNHLY and FYNNEI. The CDR3: CASRDRRDQPQHF. CDR3 coding DNA: TGTGCCAGCAGGGATAGAAGGGATCAGCCCCAGCATTTT. The full variable domain, in which reference TRBV2 and TRBJ1-5 provide the parts outside the CDR3, is EPEVTQTPSHQVTQMGQEVILRCVPISNHLYFYWYRQILGQKVEFLVSFYNNEISEKSEIFDDQFSVERPDGSNFTLKIRSTKLEDSAMYFCASRDRRDQPQHFGDGTRLSIL.

This clonotype occurred many times. The chain carries TRBV20-1 and TRBJ2-3; D possibly uses TRBD1 or TRBD2 (6 bases each). Germline V gives CDR1 DFQATT, CDR2 SNEGSKA (reference sequence). This CDR3 has 13 residues. The CDR3 DNA is TGCACCATCGGGGGCGAAAGCACAGATACGCAGTATTTT. Its protein is CTIGGESTDTQYF.

In its sample, this clonotype was seen many times. The chain joins TRBV6-1 to TRBJ2-7; maybe TRBD1 (6 bases). This CDR3 is 15 amino acids long. Germline V gene data show CDR1 as MNHNS and CDR2 as SASEGT. V lost 6 bases and J 2 bases, leaving 17 bases between the germline ends. CDR3 region: CASSSGTSRAYEQYF. The CDR3 region has the DNA TGTGCCAGCAGCAGTGGGACAAGCAGGGCCTACGAGCAGTACTTC.

In this sample, this clonotype turned up a few times. The gene calls are TRBV6-1 and TRBJ1-6; tentatively, D is TRBD1 (6 bases). Germline loops: CDR1 MNHNS, CDR2 SASEGT. The CDR3 consists of 16 residues. V lost 4 bases and J lost 7, with 17 bases in between. The CDR3 loop is CASSGRIQGQNSPLHF. The CDR3, as DNA: TGTGCCAGCAGTGGCAGGATCCAGGGACAAAATTCACCCCTCCACTTT.

This clonotype showed up many times. CDR3 protein: CASSGANYGYTF. Here the CDR3 DNA reads TGTGCCAGTAGTGGCGCGAACTATGGCTACACCTTC. The V call is TRBV19, the J call TRBJ1-2; D not certain. V lost 5 bases and J 2 bases, leaving 6 bases between the germline ends. CDR1 LNHDA and CDR2 SQIVND come from the germline V gene (reference sequence). The CDR3 is 12 residues long.

This clonotype was picked up many times. The chain employs TRBV28 and TRBJ1-4, with D tentatively TRBD1 (6 bases). This CDR3 comprises 16 residues. V lost 6 bases and J lost 7, with 21 bases in between. Germline CDR1 reads MDHEN; CDR2 reads SYDVKM. In DNA form, the CDR3 reads TGTGCCAGCAGGCTTACCCCGGGACACGAAAGTGAAAAACTGTTTTTT. It translates to CASRLTPGHESEKLFF.